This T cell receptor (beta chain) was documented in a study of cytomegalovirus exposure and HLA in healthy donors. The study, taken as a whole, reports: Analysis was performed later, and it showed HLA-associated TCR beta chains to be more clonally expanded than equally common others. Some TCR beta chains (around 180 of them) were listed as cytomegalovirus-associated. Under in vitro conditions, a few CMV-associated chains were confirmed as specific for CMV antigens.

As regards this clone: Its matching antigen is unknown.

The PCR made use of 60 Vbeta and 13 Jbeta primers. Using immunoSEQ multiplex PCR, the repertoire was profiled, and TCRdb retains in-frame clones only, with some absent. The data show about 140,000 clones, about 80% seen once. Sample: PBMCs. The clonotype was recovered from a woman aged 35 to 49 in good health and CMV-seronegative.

The CDR3 spells CASASGGAKNIQYF. The CDR3 coding sequence is TGTGCCAGCGCTAGTGGGGGGGCCAAAAACATTCAGTACTTC. The V call is TRBV27, the J call TRBJ2-4, with D perhaps matching TRBD2 (6 bases). Looked up from germline, CDR1 is MNHEY and CDR2 is SMNVEV (reference sequence). Trimming took 8 bases from V and 1 from J, leaving 12 bases between them. The CDR3 runs to 14 residues.